A single sample gave rise to the 22 T cell receptor beta chains below, sequenced in a study of monozygotic twins with inflammatory bowel disease. From the 5' RACE reads, TCRdb lists one entry per CDR3 protein and no DNA. The repertoire table contains approximately 210,000 distinct CDR3 sequences. Sequencing was carried out using blood. All receptors derive from a human donor with ulcerative colitis or Crohn's disease, or a healthy co-twin of an affected twin (not recorded which).

J is TRBJ1-1 and V is TRBV19. The V gene's germline CDR1 is LNHDA and CDR2 SQIVND (reference sequence). The CDR3 contains 12 residues. The CDR3 loop is CASSNRGTEAFF.

The rearrangement joins TRBV7-9 to TRBJ2-1. The CDR3 consists of 11 residues. Germline loops: CDR1 SEHNR, CDR2 FQNEAQ (reference sequence). This chain's CDR3 is CASSTHNEQFF.

V and J are TRBV5-1 and TRBJ1-6; the D call from TCRdb, TRBD1, cannot be confirmed without DNA. The CDR3 consists of 14 residues. Germline V gene lookup returns CDR1 SGHRS and CDR2 YFSETQ. CDR3 sequence reads: CASSSGAHNSPLHF.

This chain links TRBV19 with TRBJ1-6. CDR1 and CDR2 from the germline V gene are LNHDA and SQIVND (reference sequence). This CDR3 is built from 12 residues. CDR3 in amino acids: CASSIYNSPLHF. Full variable domain (missing parts from reference TRBV19 and TRBJ1-6): DGGITQSPKYLFRKEGQNVTLSCEQNLNHDAMYWYRQDPGQGLRLIYYSQIVNDFQKGDIAEGYSVSREKKESFPLTVTSAQKNPTAFYLCASSIYNSPLHFGNGTRLTVT.

The chain links TRBV2 to TRBJ2-2; TCRdb outputs TRBD1, but without DNA this stays unchecked. Germline loops: CDR1 SNHLY, CDR2 FYNNEI. CDR3 length: 16 amino acids. The CDR3 sequence is CASSLTRDRSTGELFF.

The chain is built from TRBV3-1 and TRBJ2-2; TCRdb reports TRBD1, a call that lacks DNA to check it against. The germline V gene has CDR1 LGHDT and CDR2 YNNKEL (reference sequence). The length of the CDR3 is 16 residues. CDR3 sequence: CASSHPPASATGELFF.

The J gene is TRBJ2-3, the V gene TRBV12-3 or TRBV12-4; there is no DNA to check the TCRdb D call of TRBD1. This CDR3 comprises 20 residues. The CDR3 sequence is CASSGGTGQGTIPTSDTQYF.

This chain uses TRBV5-1 with TRBJ1-1. This CDR3 contains 15 residues. Germline CDR1 SGHRS, CDR2 YFSETQ. The CDR3 reads CASSQEMETNTEAFF.

V is TRBV11-2 and J is TRBJ2-1; TCRdb proposes TRBD2, but this gene call is untestable without DNA. This CDR3 is built from 15 residues. Germline-derived CDR1 and CDR2 are SGHAT and FQNNGV. CDR3 sequence: CASGPWLAASNEQFF. The full variable domain, in which reference TRBV11-2 and TRBJ2-1 provide the parts outside the CDR3, is EAGVAQSPRYKIIEKRQSVAFWCNPISGHATLYWYQQILGQGPKLLIQFQNNGVVDDSQLPKDRFSAERLKGVDSTLKIQPAKLEDSAVYLCASGPWLAASNEQFFGPGTRLTVL.

The rearrangement links TRBV19 to TRBJ2-3. Germline lookup yields CDR1 LNHDA and CDR2 SQIVND (reference sequence). The CDR3 is 13 residues long. CDR3 protein: CASNEASTDTQYF.

The genes are TRBV20-1 and TRBJ2-1; the TRBD1 assignment by TCRdb is unverifiable without DNA. Per germline, CDR1 DFQATT and CDR2 SNEGSKA (reference sequence). This CDR3 spans 15 amino acids. Here the CDR3 reads CSAREARRAGNEQFF.

The chain is built from TRBV7-9 and TRBJ2-7; TCRdb outputs TRBD1, but without DNA this stays unchecked. The CDR3 covers 13 residues. Germline assignment: CDR1 SEHNR and CDR2 FQNEAQ (reference sequence). The CDR3 loop is CASSLSGQDEQYF.

The J gene is TRBJ2-7, the V gene TRBV7-2; the TCRdb D gene call, TRBD1, has no DNA to confirm it. Germline CDR1 SGHTA, CDR2 FQGNSA. The CDR3 runs to 16 residues. The CDR3 reads CASSSRAGLDVYEQYF.

By frequency, this clonotype is medium-sized. The chain uses TRBV20-1 and TRBJ2-3; TCRdb indicates TRBD1, and absent DNA this call remains unverified. CDR3 length equals 16 residues. Germline CDR1 reads DFQATT; CDR2 reads SNEGSKA (reference sequence). Here the CDR3 reads CSARYRVRMGTDTQYF.

The gene calls are TRBV3-1 and TRBJ1-1; the D call of TRBD1 rests on TCRdb alone, since no DNA is present to check it. The CDR3 extends over 12 amino acids. Per germline, CDR1 LGHDT and CDR2 YNNKEL (reference sequence). The CDR3 sequence: CASNRVGTEAFF.

The chain has TRBV7-2 and TRBJ2-4; TCRdb lists TRBD1, though no DNA is available to test this call. Per germline, CDR1 SGHTA and CDR2 FQGNSA. The CDR3 totals 17 residues. The CDR3 sequence: CASSLADRMVAKNIQYF.

CDR3: CASMGQSYEQYF. The genes are TRBV18 and TRBJ2-7; TCRdb picks TRBD1, but there is no DNA to check that call. CDR1 and CDR2 (germline): KGHSH, LQKENI. The CDR3 length is 12 residues.

The CDR3 sequence is CSAREPGLSTDTQYF. J is TRBJ2-3 and V is TRBV20-1; checking the TCRdb D call of TRBD2 is not possible without DNA. Germline V gene sequence: CDR1 DFQATT, CDR2 SNEGSKA (reference sequence). CDR3 length equals 15 residues.

V is TRBV24-1 and J is TRBJ2-5; TCRdb reports TRBD1, a call that lacks DNA to check it against. Germline V gene lookup returns CDR1 KGHDR and CDR2 SFDVKD. This CDR3 comprises 12 residues. Here the CDR3 reads CATRDDQETQYF.

The J gene is TRBJ2-2, the V gene TRBV28; TCRdb's D call of TRBD1 is untestable without DNA. This CDR3 is built from 13 residues. Germline V gives CDR1 MDHEN, CDR2 SYDVKM. The chain's CDR3 is CASDPTGTGELFF.

The CDR3 loop reads CASSYGSNTEAFF. The V call is TRBV18, the J call TRBJ1-1. The CDR3 runs to 13 residues. Germline CDR1 is KGHSH and CDR2 is LQKENI. Together with reference TRBV18 and TRBJ1-1, the CDR3 gives the full variable domain: NAGVMQNPRHLVRRRGQEARLRCSPMKGHSHVYWYRQLPEEGLKFMVYLQKENIIDESGMPKERFSAEFPKEGPSILRIQQVVRGDSAAYFCASSYGSNTEAFFGQGTRLTVV.

The J gene is TRBJ1-1, the V gene TRBV6-6. The CDR3 is 14 residues long. CDR1 and CDR2 from the germline V gene are MNHNY and SVGAGI (reference sequence). CDR3 amino acids: CASSYRALNTEAFF.